This T cell receptor (beta chain) comes out of a study of CD8 T cell repertoires and HIV-1 epitope variants. Study-wide context: Twenty-five autologous and known Gag and Nef epitope variant peptides each stimulated T cells separately. 1M T cells were kept uncultured as a baseline. Notes on the study in general: Of nine antigen-specific beta clonotypes, more than five appeared to cross-react with escape variants.

The CDR3 contains 12 residues. The V end was cut by 4 bases, the J end by 3 bases, with 8 bases between. Germline V CDR1 and CDR2: SGHRS, YFSETQ. Survey-depth immunoSEQ sequencing covered TCR beta CDR3 regions. Assay: immunoSEQ multiplex PCR; the TCRdb copy retains only in-frame clones and omits some. The sample lists more than 4,000 clones, roughly two thirds occurring once. As for this clone: The target antigen is unknown.

The origin of this receptor is a male donor with HIV. This chain links TRBV5-1 with TRBJ2-7; D unclear. Sequencing input: cultured CD8+ T cells derived from PBMCs. For the CDR3, the DNA is TGCGCCAGCAGCCTTGCTGACTACGAGCAGTACTTC. It specifies CASSLADYEQYF.